This TCR beta chain was sequenced for a study of blood T cell repertoires in COVID-19. This clone was detected only a few times. In the source study's methods: Amplification of reference gene primers was used by the study to estimate nucleated cell counts. The method was immunoSEQ multiplex PCR; TCRdb's version includes in-frame clones alone and lacks a portion of them. V and J calls and clone size follow that table, whereas D and trimming were derived from the DNA. The data contain about 83,000 clones, roughly 82% of them singletons. Trimming took 5 bases from V and 4 from J; bases not matched to a gene: 6. Looked up from germline, CDR1 is SGHRS and CDR2 is YFSETQ. The CDR3 spans 14 residues.

The TCR was taken from a woman of 80 years or more with active or convalescent COVID-19. The chain is built from TRBV5-1 and TRBJ1-2; TRBD1 matches 9 bases. Sequenced input: peripheral blood. The CDR3 coding sequence is TGCGCCAGCAGGCCGACAGGGGGTTTCTATGGCTACACCTTC. It translates to CASRPTGGFYGYTF. Together with reference TRBV5-1 and TRBJ1-2, the CDR3 gives the full variable domain: KAGVTQTPRYLIKTRGQQVTLSCSPISGHRSVSWYQQTPGQGLQFLFEYFSETQRNKGNFPGRFSGRQFSNSRSEMNVSTLELGDSALYLCASRPTGGFYGYTFGSGTRLTVV.